Here is one TCR beta chain with its context. Its antigen is unidentified. The sample is drawn from a study of memory CD4+ T cells and cytomegalovirus serostatus. Background on the study: Healthy Belgian adult donors included nine or ten CMV-positive and about two dozen CMV-negative people.

The V end lost 6 bases, the J end lost 1 base, and 15 bases lay between the germline ends. CDR1 SNHLY and CDR2 FYNNEI come from the germline V gene. The CDR3 totals 15 residues. Single viable CD3+CD4+CD8-CD45RO+ cells were sorted as the memory CD4+ T cells. Donors' CMV status reflects serum IgG against pp150, pp28, p38, p52. Overall study results and limits: CMV serostatus prediction reached median AUC approximately 0.95, or 0.91 with US-trained model.

Only in-frame clones appear in the TCRdb table, and some are missing; sequencing was by immunoSEQ multiplex PCR. The sample records about 50,000 clones, roughly 78% being singletons. The chain combines TRBV2 with TRBJ1-2; D perhaps matches TRBD1 (5 bases). The TCR comes from an adult in good health and CMV-seronegative. Sequencing was carried out using memory CD4+ T cells from blood. CDR3 in amino acids: CASRGGPRDNYGYTF. The CDR3 DNA is TGTGCCAGCAGGGGGGGACCGAGAGATAACTATGGCTACACCTTC.